The 21 T cell receptor beta chains listed next were all sequenced from one sample in a study of CXCR3-negative and CXCR3-positive naive CD8 T cells. The TRB cDNA libraries were prepared by 5' RACE with UMI labels. With the 5' RACE reads reprocessed, TCRdb shows one record per CDR3 protein and no DNA. This sample contains about 8,300 distinct CDR3 sequences. Sequencing was done on a sample of naive CXCR3- CD8+ T cells from blood. The subset is: CD45RO-CCR7+CD27+CD95- naive CD8+ T cells lacking CXCR3 (TNR3-). The receptor set was obtained from a human donor in good health. Some clones in this sample may be carry-over from other donors' samples.

This clonotype counts as medium-sized (0.01 to 0.1%) by frequency. The V and J genes are TRBV9 and TRBJ2-7. The germline gives CDR1 SGDLS, CDR2 YYNGEE. This CDR3 region has 12 residues. CDR3 protein: CASSGDSYEQYF.

The CDR3 reads CASSLELAGGHEQFF. The J gene is TRBJ2-1, the V gene TRBV5-1; TCRdb's D call of TRBD2 is untestable without DNA. The CDR3 has 15 residues. Germline V lookup: CDR1 SGHRS, CDR2 YFSETQ.

J is TRBJ2-1 and V is TRBV6-2 or TRBV6-3. The CDR3 runs to 15 residues. Germline CDR1 and CDR2: MNHEY and SVGEGT. CDR3 region: CASSLTGIPYNEQFF.

This chain connects TRBV7-8 to TRBJ2-1. Germline CDR1 SGHVS, CDR2 FQNEAQ. The CDR3 sequence is 16 residues long. The CDR3: CASSPNVEGSNNEQFF.

J is TRBJ2-3 and V is TRBV27; TCRdb's D call of TRBD1 is untestable without DNA. Germline CDR1 reads MNHEY; CDR2 reads SMNVEV (reference sequence). There are 16 residues in the CDR3. The CDR3 here is CASSETGVLRTDTQYF.

The chain is built from TRBV28 and TRBJ2-7. Germline lookup yields CDR1 MDHEN and CDR2 SYDVKM. The CDR3 has 14 residues. The CDR3 reads CASSFEDNPYEQYF.

CDR3 amino acids: CASSLSSTSGSAISEQFF. J is TRBJ2-1 and V is TRBV18; there is no DNA to check the TCRdb D call of TRBD2. The CDR3 totals 18 residues. CDR1 and CDR2 (germline): KGHSH, LQKENI.

The chain is built from TRBV29-1 and TRBJ2-7; the D gene TCRdb calls, TRBD1, cannot be checked with no DNA. Germline loops: CDR1 SQVTM, CDR2 ANQGSEA. There are 13 residues in the CDR3. The CDR3 sequence is CSGLQGNSYEQYF.

This clonotype counts as medium-sized (0.01 to 0.1%) by frequency. This sequence joins TRBV29-1 and TRBJ2-1. This CDR3 region has 13 residues. Germline CDR1 SQVTM, CDR2 ANQGSEA. The CDR3 spells CSADESSYNEQFF.

This clonotype is labeled medium-sized based on frequency. This chain connects TRBV3-1 to TRBJ1-1; there is no DNA to check the TCRdb D call of TRBD1. Germline CDR1 and CDR2: LGHDT and YNNKEL (reference sequence). The CDR3 extends over 15 amino acids. Here the CDR3 reads CASSHQPGERPEAFF.

Its frequency marks this clonotype as medium-sized. The gene calls are TRBV29-1 and TRBJ2-7; the TRBD1 assignment by TCRdb is unverifiable without DNA. This CDR3 has 13 amino acids. Germline CDR1 reads SQVTM; CDR2 reads ANQGSEA. This CDR3 reads CSVGGVRGYEQYF.

According to its frequency, this clonotype is medium-sized. V and J are TRBV4-1 and TRBJ2-7. The CDR3 length is 15 residues. CDR1 and CDR2 (germline): MGHRA, YSYEKL. CDR3 amino acids: CASSPSPGDSYEQYF.

The CDR3 sequence: CSVIAGASGNNEQFF. The rearrangement links TRBV29-1 to TRBJ2-1; TCRdb selects TRBD2, and the lack of DNA leaves this call unchecked. Germline CDR1 reads SQVTM; CDR2 reads ANQGSEA. The CDR3 runs 15 residues.

The V call is TRBV29-1, the J call TRBJ2-7; the D call of TRBD1 rests on TCRdb alone, since no DNA is present to check it. There are 15 residues in the CDR3. The germline V gene encodes CDR1 SQVTM and CDR2 ANQGSEA. The CDR3 region is CSVEVADRGTGEQYF.

The CDR3 spells CSVEQHTYNEQFF. The chain uses TRBV29-1 and TRBJ2-1. CDR1 and CDR2 (germline): SQVTM, ANQGSEA. The CDR3 runs 13 residues.

The genes are TRBV29-1 and TRBJ2-7; checking the TCRdb D call of TRBD2 is not possible without DNA. The CDR3 is 13 residues long. Germline V gene data show CDR1 as SQVTM and CDR2 as ANQGSEA. The CDR3 spells CSVGTSGSSEQYF.

The chain links TRBV24-1 to TRBJ2-2; the D call from TCRdb, TRBD1, cannot be confirmed without DNA. Germline lookup yields CDR1 KGHDR and CDR2 SFDVKD. The CDR3 is made up of 16 amino acids. The CDR3 spells CATSDWDVPDTGELFF.

V gene TRBV6-2 or TRBV6-3 combines with J gene TRBJ1-1; TCRdb's D call, TRBD1, is unchecked because there is no DNA. The CDR3 is 13 residues long. In germline, CDR1 is MNHEY, CDR2 SVGEGT. The CDR3 here is CASTLGENTEAFF.

V gene TRBV12-3 or TRBV12-4 combines with J gene TRBJ2-3. There are 14 residues in the CDR3. The CDR3 reads CASTRTGLTDTQYF.

The chain's CDR3 is CASSSRLAGVYEQYF. The chain couples TRBV6-5 to TRBJ2-7; TCRdb lists TRBD2, though no DNA is available to test this call. Germline CDR1 is MNHEY and CDR2 is SVGAGI. The CDR3 runs to 15 residues.

This clonotype is called medium-sized based on its frequency. The rearrangement joins TRBV7-8 to TRBJ2-7; TCRdb's D gene call, TRBD1, goes unchecked for lack of DNA. The CDR3 runs 15 residues. Germline CDR1 reads SGHVS; CDR2 reads FQNEAQ. CDR3 residues: CASSSEAGKHYEQYF. Using reference TRBV7-8 and TRBJ2-7 for the parts outside the CDR3, the full variable domain is GAGVSQSPRYKVAKRGQDVALRCDPISGHVSLFWYQQALGQGPEFLTYFQNEAQLDKSGLPSDRFFAERPEGSVSTLKIQRTQQEDSAVYLCASSSEAGKHYEQYFGPGTRLTVT.